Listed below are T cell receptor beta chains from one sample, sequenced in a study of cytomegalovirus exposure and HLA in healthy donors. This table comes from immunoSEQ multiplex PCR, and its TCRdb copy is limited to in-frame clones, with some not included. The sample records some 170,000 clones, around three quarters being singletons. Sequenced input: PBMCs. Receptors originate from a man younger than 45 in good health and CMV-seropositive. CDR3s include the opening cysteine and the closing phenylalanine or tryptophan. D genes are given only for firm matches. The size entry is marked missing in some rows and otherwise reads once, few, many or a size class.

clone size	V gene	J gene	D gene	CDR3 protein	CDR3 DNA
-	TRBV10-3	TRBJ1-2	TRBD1	CAISGSGQVGYGYTF	TGTGCCATCAGTGGGAGCGGACAGGTAGGGTATGGCTACACCTTC
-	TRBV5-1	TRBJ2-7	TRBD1	CASSYRDSTYEQYF	TGCGCCAGCAGCTACCGGGACAGCACCTACGAGCAGTACTTC
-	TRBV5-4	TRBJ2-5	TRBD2	CASSSTSGGAAETQYF	TGTGCCAGCAGCAGCACTAGCGGGGGGGCCGCGGAGACCCAGTACTTC
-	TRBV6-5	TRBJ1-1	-	CASSRGGNTEAFF	TGTGCCAGCAGTCGAGGAGGGAACACTGAAGCTTTCTTT
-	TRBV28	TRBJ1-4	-	CASRIPDSNEKLFF	TGTGCCAGCAGAATACCGGACAGTAATGAAAAACTGTTTTTT
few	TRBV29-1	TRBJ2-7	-	CSAVTGPYEQYF	TGCAGCGCGGTAACAGGACCCTACGAGCAGTACTTC
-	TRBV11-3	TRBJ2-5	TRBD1	CASSSGGSGETQYF	TGTGCCAGCAGCTCAGGGGGCTCGGGAGAGACCCAGTACTTC
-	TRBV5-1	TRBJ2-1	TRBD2	CASSFGLADYNEQFF	TGCGCCAGCAGCTTCGGACTAGCGGACTACAATGAGCAGTTCTTC
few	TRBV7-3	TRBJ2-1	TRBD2	CASSPGGNEQFF	TGTGCCAGCAGCCCGGGGGGTAATGAGCAGTTCTTC
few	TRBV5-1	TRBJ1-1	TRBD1	CASSGGQGVGDPEAFF	TGCGCCAGCAGCGGCGGACAGGGCGTGGGGGACCCTGAAGCTTTCTTT
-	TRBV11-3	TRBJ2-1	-	CASSLTGGSFNEQFF	TGTGCCAGCAGTCTAACGGGGGGCTCCTTCAATGAGCAGTTCTTC
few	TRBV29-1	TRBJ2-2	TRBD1	CSLRDRHGGELFF	TGCAGTCTCCGGGACAGGCACGGCGGGGAGCTGTTTTTT
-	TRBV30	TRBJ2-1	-	CACDTSFKFF	TGTGCCTGTGACACTAGTTTTAAGTTCTTC
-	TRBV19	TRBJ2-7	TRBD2	CASSIGLAGEFVEQYF	TGTGCCAGTAGTATAGGTCTGGCGGGGGAGTTTGTGGAGCAGTACTTC
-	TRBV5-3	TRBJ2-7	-	CARSLPRQASYEQYF	TGTGCCAGAAGCTTGCCACGACAGGCCTCCTACGAGCAGTACTTC
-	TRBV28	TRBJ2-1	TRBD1	CASSLADRVGEQFF	TGTGCCAGCAGTTTGGCCGACAGGGTAGGAGAGCAGTTCTTC
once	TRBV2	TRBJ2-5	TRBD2	CASSEGGGAQETQYF	TGTGCCAGCAGTGAAGGCGGGGGGGCTCAAGAGACCCAGTACTTC
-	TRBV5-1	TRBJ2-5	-	CASSLVGAGETQYF	TGCGCCAGCAGCTTGGTGGGGGCAGGGGAGACCCAGTACTTC
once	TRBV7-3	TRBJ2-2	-	CASSPSTGNTGELFF	TGTGCCAGCAGCCCCTCGACAGGGAACACCGGGGAGCTGTTTTTT
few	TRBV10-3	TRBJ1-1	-	CAISDGRHGAFF	TGTGCCATCAGTGATGGGCGCCACGGCGCTTTCTTT
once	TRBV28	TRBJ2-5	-	CASRPDSETQYF	TGTGCCAGCAGGCCTGACAGCGAGACCCAGTACTTC
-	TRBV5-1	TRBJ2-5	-	CASSLGVGGETQYF	TGCGCCAGCAGCTTGGGAGTCGGGGGAGAGACCCAGTACTTC
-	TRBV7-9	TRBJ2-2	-	CASSLGRDTGELFF	TGTGCCAGCAGCTTAGGTCGGGATACCGGGGAGCTGTTTTTT
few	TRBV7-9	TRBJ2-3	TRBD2	CASLPTVLSGGYF	TGTGCCAGCCTCCCGACAGTCCTCTCGGGAGGGTATTTT
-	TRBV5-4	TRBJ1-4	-	CASRPYEGGGKLFF	TGTGCCAGCCGCCCTTACGAAGGAGGAGGTAAACTGTTTTTT
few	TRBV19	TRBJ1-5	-	CASTGLEHQPQHF	TGTGCCAGTACAGGGCTAGAGCATCAGCCCCAGCATTTT
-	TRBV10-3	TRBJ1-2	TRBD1	CASGRDSDPYTF	TGTGCCAGCGGCCGGGACAGCGATCCCTACACCTTC
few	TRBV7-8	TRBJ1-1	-	CASSLEEGREAFF	TGTGCCAGCAGCTTGGAGGAGGGCAGAGAAGCTTTCTTT
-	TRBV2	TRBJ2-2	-	CATAVLAATGELFF	TGTGCCACCGCCGTCCTAGCCGCCACCGGGGAGCTGTTTTTT
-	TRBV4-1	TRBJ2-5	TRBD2	CASRLSAGKETQYF	TGCGCCAGCAGATTATCAGCGGGGAAAGAGACCCAGTACTTC
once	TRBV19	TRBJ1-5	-	CASSIVTATYSNQPQHF	TGTGCCAGTAGTATAGTGACAGCCACTTATAGCAATCAGCCCCAGCATTTT
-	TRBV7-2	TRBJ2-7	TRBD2	CASSFSGVYEQYF	TGTGCCAGCAGCTTTAGCGGGGTCTACGAGCAGTACTTC
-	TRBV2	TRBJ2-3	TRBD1	CASSEGQGGKLQYF	TGTGCCAGCAGTGAGGGACAGGGTGGAAAATTGCAGTATTTT
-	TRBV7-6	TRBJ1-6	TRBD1	CASSLGQGASYNSPLRF	TGTGCCAGCAGCTTAGGTCAGGGGGCATCCTATAATTCACCCCTCCGCTTT
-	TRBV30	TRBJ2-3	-	CAWSVNTADTQYF	TGTGCCTGGAGTGTGAACACCGCAGATACGCAGTATTTT
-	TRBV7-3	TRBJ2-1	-	CASSPGQGRAGEAEQFF	TGTGCCAGCAGCCCCGGACAGGGGAGAGCGGGGGAGGCTGAGCAGTTCTTC
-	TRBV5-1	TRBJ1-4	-	CASSMGHLRGEKLFF	TGCGCCAGCAGCATGGGACATCTAAGGGGTGAAAAACTGTTTTTT
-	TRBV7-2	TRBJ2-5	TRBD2	CASSLIPGLAEQETQYF	TGTGCCAGCAGCTTAATCCCGGGACTAGCGGAACAAGAGACCCAGTACTTC
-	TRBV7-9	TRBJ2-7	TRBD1	CASSFGDRSSYEQYF	TGTGCCAGCAGCTTTGGGGACAGGAGCTCCTACGAGCAGTACTTC
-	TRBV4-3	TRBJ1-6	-	CASSQDPGRDSPLHF	TGCGCCAGCAGCCAAGATCCGGGAAGGGATTCACCCCTCCACTTT
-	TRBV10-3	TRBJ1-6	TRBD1	CAARTGDNSPLHF	TGTGCCGCTAGGACAGGCGATAATTCACCCCTCCACTTT
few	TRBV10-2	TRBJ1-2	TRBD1	CASSAVGTGYGYTF	TGCGCCAGCAGTGCAGTCGGGACAGGATATGGCTACACCTTC
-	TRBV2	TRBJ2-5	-	CASSDSGGTETQYF	TGTGCCAGCAGTGATTCGGGGGGCACGGAGACCCAGTACTTC
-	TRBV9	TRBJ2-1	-	CASSVDHLAGANNEQFF	TGTGCCAGCAGCGTAGACCATCTTGCGGGGGCAAACAATGAGCAGTTCTTC
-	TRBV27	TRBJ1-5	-	CASSPMGTGSNQPQHF	TGTGCCAGCAGTCCAATGGGAACAGGGAGCAATCAGCCCCAGCATTTT
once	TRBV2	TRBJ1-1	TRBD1	CASSDEEDRANTEAFF	TGTGCCAGCAGTGATGAGGAGGACAGGGCTAACACTGAAGCTTTCTTT
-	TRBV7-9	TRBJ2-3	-	CASSLGRSNTQYF	TGTGCCAGCAGCTTAGGGCGGAGCAATACGCAGTATTTT
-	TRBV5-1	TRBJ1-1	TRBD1	CASKRTGGAGTEAFF	TGCGCCAGCAAGCGGACAGGGGGCGCAGGGACTGAAGCTTTCTTT
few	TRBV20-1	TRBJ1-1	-	CSAPSYTEAFF	TGCAGTGCCCCGTCCTACACTGAAGCTTTCTTT